The 5 T cell receptor beta chains reported below all come from one sample, sequenced in a study of OX40 agonist ivuxolimab in advanced cancers. Sequenced by immunoSEQ multiplex PCR; TCRdb stores in-frame clones only, minus some. The sample lists 50,000 to 55,000 clones; about 87% were seen once. The sequenced sample was CD4+ or CD8+ T cells sorted from blood, obtained in a trial of the OX40 agonist ivuxolimab. The receptors originated from an adult with an advanced solid tumor such as melanoma, head and neck, liver or kidney cancer.

This chain uses TRBV15 with TRBJ2-2; no reliable D call. The CDR3 is made up of 15 amino acids. Trimming stripped 0 bases from V and 2 bases from J, with 7 bases between. Germline V gene lookup returns CDR1 LNHNV and CDR2 YYDKDF (reference sequence). CDR3 protein: CATSRDRGNTGELFF. DNA of the CDR3: TGTGCCACCAGCAGAGATCGCGGAAACACCGGGGAGCTGTTTTTT.

This clone is medium-sized by share. The genes are TRBV6-6 and TRBJ2-6; perhaps TRBD1 as D (6 bases). The V gene's germline CDR1 is MNHNY and CDR2 SVGAGI (reference sequence). The germline V and J ends were trimmed by 2 bases and 2 bases, with 7 bases remaining between them. The length of the CDR3 is 15 residues. The CDR3 coding sequence is TGTGCCAGCAGTTACGAGGGGGCTGGGGCCAACGTCCTGACTTTC. Translated: CASSYEGAGANVLTF.

The chain links TRBV28 to TRBJ2-2; 8 bases are a match to TRBD1. CDR1 is MDHEN, CDR2 SYDVKM, per germline. The CDR3 runs to 17 residues. J was trimmed by 8 bases and V by 3 bases; bases with no gene match: 14. CDR3 in amino acids: CASSFRGQATGRGELFF. Written as DNA, the CDR3 is TGTGCCAGCAGTTTCCGGGGACAGGCTACCGGGCGGGGGGAGCTGTTTTTT.

The chain recombines TRBV7-9 with TRBJ2-5, with D possibly being TRBD2 (5 bases). Germline loops: CDR1 SEHNR, CDR2 FQNEAQ (reference sequence). The CDR3 covers 13 residues. V lost 4 bases and J 5 bases, leaving 11 bases between the germline ends. Here the CDR3 DNA reads TGTGCCAGCAGCTCAGAGGAGGAGGAGACCCAGTACTTC. It yields the protein CASSSEEEETQYF.

This chain uses TRBV28 with TRBJ2-5; 10 nucleotides line up with TRBD2. J gave up 4 bases and V 5 bases, and 7 bases lay outside the gene matches. The CDR3 contains 15 residues. Per germline, CDR1 MDHEN and CDR2 SYDVKM. CDR3 bases: TGTGCCAGCAGTCAACCAGCGGGAGGGGGAGAGACCCAGTACTTC. This encodes CASSQPAGGGETQYF. The full variable domain, rest sourced from reference TRBV28 and TRBJ2-5, is DVKVTQSSRYLVKRTGEKVFLECVQDMDHENMFWYRQDPGLGLRLIYFSYDVKMKEKGDIPEGYSVSREKKERFSLILESASTNQTSMYLCASSQPAGGGETQYFGPGTRLLVL.